This T cell receptor beta chain is from a study of T cell clusters in autoimmune cytopenias. Study observations and caveats: Compared with active autoimmune hepatitis patients, healthy donors showed about 2.7-fold more exclusive TRB clusters. TRB repertoire shifts in secondary cytopenia and chronic lymphocytic leukemia mostly reflected lymphoma, not autoimmunity. Primary autoimmune cytopenia patients seemingly lacked the physiological T cell clusters found in healthy donors.

TRB was amplified by touch-down multiplex PCR, primer pools A and B combined. No DNA is given; TCRdb re-called the multiplex PCR reads and lists each CDR3 protein once. Recorded for this sample: over a thousand distinct CDR3 sequences. CDR3 size: 15 residues. CDR1 and CDR2 (germline): SEHNR, FQNEAQ (reference sequence). TRB was amplified from about 250 ng of peripheral blood genomic DNA per sample. In the case of this clonotype: Its antigen remains unidentified.

These data also featured in a second study, about T cell repertoires in aging, cancer and after chemotherapy.

Sequencing input: peripheral blood. This receptor was obtained from a human donor with chronic lymphocytic leukemia. This chain uses TRBV7-9 with TRBJ2-7; the D gene TCRdb calls, TRBD2, cannot be checked with no DNA. CDR3 sequence reads: CASTKDLAGIYEQYF.